Listed below are T cell receptor beta chains from one sample, sequenced in a study of vaccination and CD4 T cells after COVID-19. One entry per CDR3 protein results from TCRdb running MiXCR on the PCR reads. The profile shows 9,500 to 10,000 distinct CDR3 sequences, less than 60% of them singletons. These receptors have no known antigen. Sequencing was performed on CD4+ T cells from blood, cultured in vitro. These receptors all come from a human donor who had recovered from COVID-19. Each CDR3 is given with its conserved first and last residue.

V	J	CDR3
TRBV7-2	TRBJ1-1	CASSLQGVNTEAFF
TRBV19	TRBJ2-5	CASSIRTSGGLETQYF
TRBV6-1	TRBJ1-2	CASSEGQAPYGYTF
TRBV7-9	TRBJ1-6	CASSAPGTGRSPLHF
TRBV2	TRBJ2-5	CASRPRRLVEETQYF
TRBV6-1	TRBJ2-5	CASSGRTSGVFETQYF
TRBV2	TRBJ1-2	CASSMEGSMGGYTF
TRBV6-1	TRBJ1-2	CASSAKGGEASYGYTF
TRBV7-9	TRBJ1-1	CASSHPQNRAEAFF
TRBV20-1	TRBJ2-7	CSASGFGKNEQYF
TRBV7-9	TRBJ1-3	CASSPGDRSKSGNTIYF
TRBV6-1	TRBJ2-1	CASTNDRGLNEQFF
TRBV9	TRBJ2-7	CASSAGATGASYEQYF
TRBV28	TRBJ1-2	CASSRPGRGIYGYTF
TRBV10-3	TRBJ2-4	CASSYSAGGVAKNIQYF
TRBV29-1	TRBJ1-2	CSGGPDGSYGYTF
TRBV20-1	TRBJ2-3	CSATSGQLDFADTQYF
TRBV2	TRBJ1-1	CAGSEGGTEAFF
TRBV2	TRBJ1-3	CASSHQGPRTGNTIYF
TRBV30	TRBJ2-4	CAWSGIWLAGGKNIQYF
TRBV18	TRBJ1-4	CASSRDTNEKLFF
TRBV6-1	TRBJ2-5	CASSGTGAEETQYF
TRBV5-3	TRBJ2-5	CASSLVVGGRETQYF
TRBV6-4	TRBJ1-2	CASSRTGSYGYTF
TRBV2	TRBJ1-2	CATQRVNYGYTF
TRBV28	TRBJ2-2	CASSPGVRTGELFF
TRBV7-2	TRBJ2-2	CASSEWSGANTGELFF
TRBV11-2	TRBJ1-1	CASSFSGGTTEAFF
TRBV27	TRBJ1-2	CARVLEGGYGYTF
TRBV3-1	TRBJ2-5	CASSQDTWRALQETQYF
TRBV20-1	TRBJ1-3	CSARTGARNTIYF
TRBV10-3	TRBJ1-2	CAISESPPAYGYTF
TRBV6-1	TRBJ1-1	CASSESQNTEAFF
TRBV6-1	TRBJ1-5	CASSPHWTGLLDQPQHF
TRBV6-1	TRBJ1-5	CASSPRLSGQVNQPQHF
TRBV2	TRBJ2-5	CASSQRGVPGAETQYF
TRBV6-5	TRBJ1-1	CASSSVRNMNTEAFF
TRBV27	TRBJ1-5	CASSVGGVMRDNRNQPQHF
TRBV27	TRBJ2-7	CASSLLAGARYEQYF
TRBV4-1	TRBJ1-2	CASSPLASGTANYGYTF
TRBV2	TRBJ2-5	CASRGRGRETQYF
TRBV6-5	TRBJ1-1	CASSYATGGMRTEAFF
TRBV10-3	TRBJ1-1	CATSNMNTEAFF
TRBV6-2/TRBV6-3	TRBJ1-1	CASSPTGSSMNTEAFF
TRBV30	TRBJ1-2	CAWRKGGYTF
TRBV20-1	TRBJ1-1	CSARDLQGRLNTEAFF
TRBV20-1	TRBJ2-3	CSVPSGGANTDTQYF
TRBV6-4	TRBJ1-6	CASTRRDRGTWISPLHF
TRBV7-2	TRBJ2-3	CASSSRRGGSRDTQYF
TRBV7-2	TRBJ2-1	CASRLDGGREVGNEQFF